One and the same sample provided the 21 T cell receptor beta chains below, sequenced in a study of cytomegalovirus exposure and HLA in healthy donors. With 60 Vbeta and 13 Jbeta primers, the PCR was carried out. Data came from immunoSEQ multiplex PCR; TCRdb stores just in-frame clones and leaves some out. The profile shows tens of thousands of clones, 75% to 80% of them singletons. The sequencing sample was made of PBMCs. Source of these receptors: a man aged 18-30 years in good health and CMV-seronegative.

The V call is TRBV9, the J call TRBJ2-1; D is ambiguous. CDR3 length equals 14 residues. V lost 0 bases and J 4 bases, leaving 8 bases between the germline ends. CDR1 and CDR2 from the germline V gene are SGDLS and YYNGEE. Here the CDR3 reads CASSVDPGYNEQFF. DNA of the CDR3: TGTGCCAGCAGCGTAGACCCCGGTTACAATGAGCAGTTCTTC.

The chain carries TRBV5-5 and TRBJ2-1; D unresolved. Germline V gene lookup returns CDR1 SGHKS and CDR2 YYEKEE (reference sequence). V was shortened by 0 bases and J by 5 bases, with 12 bases between the two germline ends. The CDR3 has 15 residues. The chain's CDR3 is CASSLAQLTDNEQFF. The CDR3 coding sequence is TGTGCCAGCAGCTTGGCACAGCTCACCGACAATGAGCAGTTCTTC.

For the CDR3, the DNA is TGCGCCAGCAGCCAAGGGGCAAGGATAGAAAAACTGTTTTTT. Encoded protein: CASSQGARIEKLFF. V usage is TRBV4-1 and J usage is TRBJ1-4; no clear D. CDR1 is MGHRA, CDR2 YSYEKL, per germline. V was trimmed by 1 base and J by 8 bases, leaving 11 bases between them. CDR3 length: 14 residues.

The genes are TRBV7-9 and TRBJ1-1, with 7 bases fitting TRBD1. This CDR3 region has 16 residues. Per germline, CDR1 SEHNR and CDR2 FQNEAQ (reference sequence). The ends lost 2 bases at V and 5 bases at J; junction bases unmatched: 11. The DNA for the CDR3 is TGTGCCAGCAGCTTAAGGGTCGGGGACAGCAGGACTGAAGCTTTCTTT. Protein: CASSLRVGDSRTEAFF.

V is TRBV7-3 and J is TRBJ2-1; TRBD2 matches 10 bases. Trimming removed 5 bases from V and 4 bases from J; junction bases left unmatched: 8. This CDR3 region has 16 residues. Germline loops: CDR1 SGHTA, CDR2 FQGTGA. CDR3: CASSPASGGPYNEQFF. The DNA of the CDR3 is TGTGCCAGCAGCCCAGCTAGCGGGGGTCCATACAATGAGCAGTTCTTC.

With regard to this clone: The same CDR3 can be traced to other DNA sequences in this sample. The gene calls are TRBV7-9 and TRBJ1-5; no reliable D call. The CDR3 loop spans 14 amino acids. The germline V gene has CDR1 SEHNR and CDR2 FQNEAQ (reference sequence). V lost 1 base and J lost 4, with 8 bases in between. CDR3 residues: CASSLGASNQPQHF. The DNA of the CDR3 is TGTGCCAGCAGCTTAGGGGCTTCAAATCAGCCCCAGCATTTT. Drawing the rest from reference TRBV7-9 and TRBJ1-5, the complete variable domain is DTGVSQNPRHKITKRGQNVTFRCDPISEHNRLYWYRQTLGQGPEFLTYFQNEAQLEKSRLLSDRFSAERPKGSFSTLEIQRTEQGDSAMYLCASSLGASNQPQHFGDGTRLSIL.

V usage is TRBV28 and J usage is TRBJ2-7, with 9 bases aligning to TRBD1. Germline V lookup: CDR1 MDHEN, CDR2 SYDVKM. The V gene end was trimmed by 5 bases and the J gene end by 3 bases; junction bases not matched to a gene: 11. The CDR3 sequence is 16 residues long. The CDR3 coding sequence is TGTGCCAGCAGTCCTCCCTCACCGACAGGGGGCTACGAGCAGTACTTC. As protein: CASSPPSPTGGYEQYF.

Here the CDR3 reads CASSLGQVAYYGYTF. The CDR3 nucleotides are TGTGCCAGCAGCTTGGGACAGGTTGCGTACTATGGCTACACCTTC. The gene calls are TRBV7-2 and TRBJ1-2, with TRBD1 identical over 8 bases. With 3 bases clipped from V and 3 bases from J, the junction kept 6 bases outside the gene matches. Germline V gene data show CDR1 as SGHTA and CDR2 as FQGNSA. This CDR3 contains 15 residues.

The CDR3, as DNA: TGTGCCAGCGGGCCTAGCGACAATGAGCAGTTCTTC. It encodes CASGPSDNEQFF. The V gene is TRBV11-3, the J gene TRBJ2-1, with a tentative D call TRBD2 (6 bases). The V gene's germline CDR1 is SGHNT and CDR2 YENEEA. Trimming shortened V by 8 bases and J by 5 bases, and 10 bases separated the two germline ends. The CDR3 runs 12 residues. Supplemented by reference TRBV11-3 and TRBJ2-1, the full variable domain reads EAGVVQSPRYKIIEKKQPVAFWCNPISGHNTLYWYLQNLGQGPELLIRYENEEAVDDSQLPKDRFSAERLKGVDSTLKIQPAELGDSAVYLCASGPSDNEQFFGPGTRLTVL.

The sample holds a few counts of this clone. The chain uses TRBV6-4 and TRBJ2-2; D perhaps matches TRBD1 (6 bases). The V gene lost 6 bases and the J gene lost 3 bases, with 11 bases spanning the gap. There are 14 residues in the CDR3. From germline, CDR1 is MRHNA and CDR2 SNTAGT. As DNA, the CDR3 is TGTGCCAGCAGCTCGGACAGTTACACCGGGGAGCTGTTTTTT. Protein sequence: CASSSDSYTGELFF.

Comment on this clone: The germline gene is not matched at one end of the junction; a read error may be the cause. This chain joins TRBV20-1 and TRBJ1-2; 7 bases are a match to TRBD1. Germline assignment: CDR1 DFQATT and CDR2 SNEGSKA (reference sequence). CDR3 length equals 11 residues. CDR3 in DNA: TGCAGTGCTCCGACGGGACAGCTAGTCTTCTTC. Amino acids: CSAPTGQLVFF.

This clone was seen only a few times. The CDR3 here is CASSLGITGEDEQFF. DNA of the CDR3: TGTGCCAGCAGCTTAGGGATAACAGGGGAGGATGAGCAGTTCTTC. This chain links TRBV11-3 with TRBJ2-1, with TRBD1 as a possible D gene (7 bases). Between the trimmed V and J ends, which lost 1 base and 8 bases, there was a span of 15 bases. CDR3 length: 15 amino acids. CDR1 and CDR2 from the germline V gene are SGHNT and YENEEA.

This clone was seen a handful of times. The V call is TRBV4-2, the J call TRBJ2-3, with 7 positions matching TRBD2. The junction had 7 bases not matched to a gene; V was cut back by 2 bases and J by 5 bases. The V gene's germline CDR1 is LGHNA and CDR2 YNFKEQ. The CDR3 spans 15 residues. The CDR3 sequence: CASSQPRGVGDTQYF. The CDR3 DNA reads TGTGCCAGCAGCCAACCCCGGGGGGTGGGAGATACGCAGTATTTT.

V usage is TRBV5-6 and J usage is TRBJ1-6; 7 bases line up with TRBD1. The CDR3 has 16 residues. The junction had 10 bases not matched to a gene; V was cut back by 4 bases and J by 6 bases. Germline-derived CDR1 and CDR2 are SGHDT and YYEEEE. As DNA, the CDR3 is TGTGCCAGCAGCCCAAGGACAGGCCGCCCTAATTCACCCCTCCACTTT. Translating gives CASSPRTGRPNSPLHF. Supplemented by reference TRBV5-6 and TRBJ1-6, the full variable domain reads DAGVTQSPTHLIKTRGQQVTLRCSPKSGHDTVSWYQQALGQGPQFIFQYYEEEERQRGNFPDRFSGHQFPNYSSELNVNALLLGDSALYLCASSPRTGRPNSPLHFGNGTRLTVT.

The CDR3 region is CASSLQGALNTEAFF. The CDR3 DNA follows: TGTGCCAGCAGCTTACAAGGGGCATTGAACACTGAAGCTTTCTTT. This chain uses TRBV7-3 with TRBJ1-1, with D possibly matching TRBD1 (5 bases). Germline CDR1 and CDR2: SGHTA and FQGTGA. The germline V and J ends were trimmed by 2 bases and 0 bases, with 10 bases remaining between them. There are 15 residues in the CDR3.

CDR3 protein: CAWTPIRDKAFF. The CDR3 nucleotides read TGTGCCTGGACCCCTATAAGGGACAAAGCTTTCTTT. This chain links TRBV30 with TRBJ1-1, with D possibly being TRBD1 (6 bases). CDR1 and CDR2 from the germline V gene are GTSNPN and SVGIG (reference sequence). V was trimmed by 4 bases and J by 9 bases, leaving 15 bases between them. This CDR3 is built from 12 residues.

The V call is TRBV15, the J call TRBJ1-3; no definite D call. Looked up from germline, CDR1 is LNHNV and CDR2 is YYDKDF (reference sequence). CDR3 length equals 14 residues. V lost 0 bases, J lost 4 bases, and 7 bases lay in between. The CDR3 here is CATSRDPVGNTIYF. In DNA, the CDR3 is TGTGCCACCAGCAGAGATCCAGTGGGAAACACCATATATTTT.

This chain links TRBV7-2 with TRBJ2-7, with 12 bases matching TRBD2. Trimming cost V 5 bases and J 1 base; bases outside gene matches: 9. The CDR3 sequence is 17 residues long. Per the germline V gene, CDR1 is SGHTA and CDR2 is FQGNSA. CDR3 region: CASSISSGGAKSYEQYV. The CDR3 DNA sequence: TGTGCCAGCAGCATCTCTAGCGGGGGGGCCAAATCCTACGAGCAGTACGTC.

This clone was detected only once. The CDR3 reads CASRADTDTQYF. DNA for the CDR3: TGCGCCAGCAGGGCTGACACAGATACGCAGTATTTT. The V call is TRBV5-1, the J call TRBJ2-3; D gene uncertain. Germline V gives CDR1 SGHRS, CDR2 YFSETQ. V gave up 5 bases and J gave up 2 bases, with 6 bases separating them. CDR3 size: 12 residues.

The chain is built from TRBV5-1 and TRBJ1-6; D may be TRBD1 (6 bases). The V end lost 0 bases, the J end lost 8 bases, and 9 bases lay between the germline ends. Germline V gives CDR1 SGHRS, CDR2 YFSETQ. CDR3 size: 14 residues. CDR3 in amino acids: CASSLEGDDSPLHF. The CDR3 DNA is TGCGCCAGCAGCTTGGAGGGGGATGATTCACCCCTCCACTTT.

This clone was found a few times. The genes are TRBV7-7 and TRBJ2-5, with D possibly being TRBD1 (5 bases). This CDR3 comprises 14 residues. Germline V gene lookup returns CDR1 SSHAT and CDR2 FNYEAQ (reference sequence). Trimming removed 2 bases from V and 4 bases from J, with 11 bases in between. The CDR3 nucleotides are TGTGCCAGCAGCTTACGTTTAGGGGCAGAGACCCAGTACTTC. Amino acid sequence: CASSLRLGAETQYF.